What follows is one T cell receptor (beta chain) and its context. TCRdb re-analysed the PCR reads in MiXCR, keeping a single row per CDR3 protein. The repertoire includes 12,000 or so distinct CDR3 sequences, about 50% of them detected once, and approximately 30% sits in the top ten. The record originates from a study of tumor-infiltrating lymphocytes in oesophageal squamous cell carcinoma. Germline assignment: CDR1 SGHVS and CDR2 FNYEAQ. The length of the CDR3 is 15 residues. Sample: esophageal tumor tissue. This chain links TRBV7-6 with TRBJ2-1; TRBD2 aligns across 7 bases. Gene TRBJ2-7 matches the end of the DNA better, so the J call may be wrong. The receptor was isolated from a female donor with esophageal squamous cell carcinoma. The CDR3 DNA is TGTGCCAGCAGTTCCACTAGCGAAAGCTCCTACGAGCAGTACTTC. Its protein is CASSSTSESSYEQYF.